Listed below are T cell receptor beta chains from one sample, sequenced in a study of OX40 agonist ivuxolimab in advanced cancers. Using immunoSEQ multiplex PCR, the repertoire was profiled, and TCRdb retains in-frame clones only, with some absent. Here the sample spans tens of thousands of clones, 80% to 85% being singletons. The material was CD4+ or CD8+ T cells sorted from blood, obtained in a trial of the OX40 agonist ivuxolimab. The source of these receptors is an adult with an advanced solid tumor such as melanoma, head and neck, liver or kidney cancer. CDR3s include the opening cysteine and the closing phenylalanine or tryptophan. The D gene is left open where the match is weak. Not all rows give a size; the values are once, few, many and, for expanded clones, a class.

CDR3nt: TGTGCCAGCAGTGAAGGGGGCCGAGCGGATGAGCAGTACTTC; CDR3aa: CASSEGGRADEQYF; j_gene: TRBJ2-7; v_gene: TRBV6-1; abundance: .; d_gene: .
CDR3nt: TGCGCCAGCAGCCAAGATCCCGGGCGGATGAACACTGAAGCTTTCTTT; CDR3aa: CASSQDPGRMNTEAFF; j_gene: TRBJ1-1; v_gene: TRBV4-1; abundance: once; d_gene: .
CDR3nt: TGTGCCAGCTCACCCCTTAGCGGGGTCTCTAGCACAGATACGCAGTATTTT; CDR3aa: CASSPLSGVSSTDTQYF; j_gene: TRBJ2-3; v_gene: TRBV18; abundance: few; d_gene: TRBD2
CDR3nt: TGTGCCAGCAGTCCCCTCGGACTAGCGGGAGAAAGAACCGGGGAGCTGTTTTTT; CDR3aa: CASSPLGLAGERTGELFF; j_gene: TRBJ2-2; v_gene: TRBV27; abundance: .; d_gene: TRBD2
CDR3nt: TGTGCCAGCAGTTACGATCCGCGGAACACTGAAGCTTTCTTT; CDR3aa: CASSYDPRNTEAFF; j_gene: TRBJ1-1; v_gene: TRBV6-5; abundance: once; d_gene: .
CDR3nt: TGTGCCAGCAGGACCGGGCGGGGGCTCCTCACAGATACGCAGTATTTT; CDR3aa: CASRTGRGLLTDTQYF; j_gene: TRBJ2-3; v_gene: TRBV2; abundance: .; d_gene: .
CDR3nt: TGTGCCAGCAGCTTAGTCCAGGACAATGAGCAGTTCTTC; CDR3aa: CASSLVQDNEQFF; j_gene: TRBJ2-1; v_gene: TRBV5-4; abundance: .; d_gene: .
CDR3nt: TGCGCCAGCAGCTCATCCTATAATTCACCCCTCCACTTT; CDR3aa: CASSSSYNSPLHF; j_gene: TRBJ1-6; v_gene: TRBV5-1; abundance: .; d_gene: .
CDR3nt: TGTGCCAGTAAACGACAGGGAAACGGGGAGCTGTTTTTT; CDR3aa: CASKRQGNGELFF; j_gene: TRBJ2-2; v_gene: TRBV19; abundance: .; d_gene: TRBD1
CDR3nt: TGTGCCAGCAGCTTGGGGCAAGATCAGCCCCAGCATTTT; CDR3aa: CASSLGQDQPQHF; j_gene: TRBJ1-5; v_gene: TRBV7-2; abundance: .; d_gene: .
CDR3nt: TGTGCCAGCAGCCAAGATAGGCGGATCACAGATACGCAGTATTTT; CDR3aa: CASSQDRRITDTQYF; j_gene: TRBJ2-3; v_gene: TRBV7-9; abundance: .; d_gene: .
CDR3nt: TGTGCCAGCGGCCCACTTACGGGAGGGGAGTTCTTC; CDR3aa: CASGPLTGGEFF; j_gene: TRBJ2-1; v_gene: TRBV27; abundance: medium-sized; d_gene: TRBD2
CDR3nt: TGTGCCAGCTCACCCTCCCCAGCGGGTAGTAATTCACCCCTCCACTTT; CDR3aa: CASSPSPAGSNSPLHF; j_gene: TRBJ1-6; v_gene: TRBV18; abundance: .; d_gene: .